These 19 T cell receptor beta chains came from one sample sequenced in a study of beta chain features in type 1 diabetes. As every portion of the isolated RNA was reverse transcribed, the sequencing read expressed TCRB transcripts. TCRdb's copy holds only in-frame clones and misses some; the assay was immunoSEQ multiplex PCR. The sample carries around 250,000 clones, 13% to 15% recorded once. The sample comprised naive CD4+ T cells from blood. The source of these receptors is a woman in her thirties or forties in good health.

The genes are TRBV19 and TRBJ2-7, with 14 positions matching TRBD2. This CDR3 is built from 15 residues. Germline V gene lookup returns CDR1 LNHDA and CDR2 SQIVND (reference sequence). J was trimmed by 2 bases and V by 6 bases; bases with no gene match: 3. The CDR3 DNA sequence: TGTGCCAGTAGCAAGACTAGCGGGGGGGCCTACGAGCAGTACTTC. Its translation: CASSKTSGGAYEQYF.

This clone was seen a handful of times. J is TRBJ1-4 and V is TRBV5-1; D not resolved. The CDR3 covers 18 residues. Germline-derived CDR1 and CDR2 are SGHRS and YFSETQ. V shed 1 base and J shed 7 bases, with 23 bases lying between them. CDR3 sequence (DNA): TGCGCCAGCAGCTTGTTCGCCTTATGGAGGGATGCGTGTGAAAAACTGTTTTTT. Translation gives CASSLFALWRDACEKLFF. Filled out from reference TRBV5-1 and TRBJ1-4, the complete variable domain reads KAGVTQTPRYLIKTRGQQVTLSCSPISGHRSVSWYQQTPGQGLQFLFEYFSETQRNKGNFPGRFSGRQFSNSRSEMNVSTLELGDSALYLCASSLFALWRDACEKLFFGSGTQLSVL.

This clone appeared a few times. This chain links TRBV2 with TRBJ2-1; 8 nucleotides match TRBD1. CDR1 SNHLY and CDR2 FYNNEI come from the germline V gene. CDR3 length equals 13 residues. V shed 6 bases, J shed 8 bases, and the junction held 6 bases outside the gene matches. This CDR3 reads CASRKGQGDEQFF. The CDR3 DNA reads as TGTGCCAGCAGAAAAGGACAGGGAGATGAGCAGTTCTTC.

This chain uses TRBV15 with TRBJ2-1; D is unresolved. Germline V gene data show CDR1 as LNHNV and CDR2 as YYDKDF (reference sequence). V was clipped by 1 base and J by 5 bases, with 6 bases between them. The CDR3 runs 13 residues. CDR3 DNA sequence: TGTGCCACCAGCAGAGGCCTAGACAATGAGCAGTTCTTC. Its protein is CATSRGLDNEQFF.

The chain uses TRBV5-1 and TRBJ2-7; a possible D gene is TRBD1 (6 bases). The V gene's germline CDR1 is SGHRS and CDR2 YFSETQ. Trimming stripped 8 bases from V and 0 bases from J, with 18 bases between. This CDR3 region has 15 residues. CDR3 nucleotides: TGCGCCAGTTCGACAGGTCAGACCAGCTCCTACGAGCAGTACTTC. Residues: CASSTGQTSSYEQYF.

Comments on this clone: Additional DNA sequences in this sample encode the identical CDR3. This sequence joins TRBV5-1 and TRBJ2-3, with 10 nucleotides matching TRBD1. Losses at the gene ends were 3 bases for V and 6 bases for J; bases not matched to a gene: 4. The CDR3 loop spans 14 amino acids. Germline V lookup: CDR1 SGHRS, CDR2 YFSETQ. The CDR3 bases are TGCGCCAGCAGCTCGACAGGGGGCCCCGATACGCAGTATTTT. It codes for CASSSTGGPDTQYF.

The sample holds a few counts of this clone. The CDR3 coding sequence is TGTGCCAGCAGCGTGAGGGAATTAGGGAATTCACCCCTCCACTTT. It encodes CASSVRELGNSPLHF. The rearrangement joins TRBV9 to TRBJ1-6, with D hard to call. The V and J ends lost 2 bases and 7 bases respectively, with 13 bases between them. CDR1 and CDR2 (germline): SGDLS, YYNGEE. CDR3 length equals 15 residues.

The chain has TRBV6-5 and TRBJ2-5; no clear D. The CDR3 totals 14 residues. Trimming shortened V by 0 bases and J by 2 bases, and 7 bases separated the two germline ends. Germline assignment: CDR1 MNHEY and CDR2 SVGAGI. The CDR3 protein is CASSYSVLQETQYF. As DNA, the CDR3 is TGTGCCAGCAGTTACTCGGTACTACAAGAGACCCAGTACTTC.

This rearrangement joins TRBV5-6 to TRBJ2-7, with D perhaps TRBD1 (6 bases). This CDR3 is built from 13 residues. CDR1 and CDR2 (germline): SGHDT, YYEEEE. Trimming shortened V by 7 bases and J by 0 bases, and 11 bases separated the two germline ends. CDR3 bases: TGTGCCAGCTTTGGACAGAGCTCCTACGAGCAGTACTTC. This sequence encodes CASFGQSSYEQYF.

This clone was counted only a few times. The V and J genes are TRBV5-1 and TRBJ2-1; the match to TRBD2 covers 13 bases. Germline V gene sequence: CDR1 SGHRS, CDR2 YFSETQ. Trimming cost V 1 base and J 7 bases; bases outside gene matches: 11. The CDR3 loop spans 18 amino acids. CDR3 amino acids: CASSLFDFGTSGENEQFF. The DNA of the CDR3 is TGCGCCAGCAGCTTGTTCGATTTCGGGACTAGCGGGGAAAATGAGCAGTTCTTC. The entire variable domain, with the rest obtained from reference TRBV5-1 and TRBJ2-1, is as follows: KAGVTQTPRYLIKTRGQQVTLSCSPISGHRSVSWYQQTPGQGLQFLFEYFSETQRNKGNFPGRFSGRQFSNSRSEMNVSTLELGDSALYLCASSLFDFGTSGENEQFFGPGTRLTVL.

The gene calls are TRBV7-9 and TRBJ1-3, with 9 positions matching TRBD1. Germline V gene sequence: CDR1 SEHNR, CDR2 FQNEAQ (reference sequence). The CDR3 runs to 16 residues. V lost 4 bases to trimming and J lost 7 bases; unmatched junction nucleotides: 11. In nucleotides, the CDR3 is TGTGCCAGCAGCTCAACGAGGACAGGACAGGGGAACACCATATATTTT. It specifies CASSSTRTGQGNTIYF. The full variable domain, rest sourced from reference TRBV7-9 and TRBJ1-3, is DTGVSQNPRHKITKRGQNVTFRCDPISEHNRLYWYRQTLGQGPEFLTYFQNEAQLEKSRLLSDRFSAERPKGSFSTLEIQRTEQGDSAMYLCASSSTRTGQGNTIYFGEGSWLTVV.

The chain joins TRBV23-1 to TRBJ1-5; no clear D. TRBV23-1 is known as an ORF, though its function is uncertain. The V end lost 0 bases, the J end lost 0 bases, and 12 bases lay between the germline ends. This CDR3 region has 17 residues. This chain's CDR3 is CASSQSRAGPSNQPQHF. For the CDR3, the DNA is TGCGCCAGCAGTCAATCGCGAGCGGGCCCTAGCAATCAGCCCCAGCATTTT.

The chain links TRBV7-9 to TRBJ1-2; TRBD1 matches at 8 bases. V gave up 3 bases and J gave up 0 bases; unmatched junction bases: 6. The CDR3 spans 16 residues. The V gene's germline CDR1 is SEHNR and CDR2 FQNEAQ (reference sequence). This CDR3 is CASSLAGTGTNYGYTF. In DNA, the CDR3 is TGTGCCAGCAGCTTGGCCGGGACAGGCACTAACTATGGCTACACCTTC.

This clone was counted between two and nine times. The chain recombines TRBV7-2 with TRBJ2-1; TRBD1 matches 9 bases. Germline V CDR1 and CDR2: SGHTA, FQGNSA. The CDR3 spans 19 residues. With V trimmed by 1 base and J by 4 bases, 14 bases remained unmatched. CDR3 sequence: CASSLVPLGPGTGYNEQFF. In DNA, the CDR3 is TGTGCCAGCAGCTTAGTCCCACTTGGCCCCGGGACAGGGTACAATGAGCAGTTCTTC.

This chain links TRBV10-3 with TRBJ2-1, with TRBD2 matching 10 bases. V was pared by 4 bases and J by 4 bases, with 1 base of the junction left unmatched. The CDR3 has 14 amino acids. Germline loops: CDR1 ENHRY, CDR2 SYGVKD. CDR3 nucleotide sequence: TGTGCCATCAGTGGGACTAGCGGTTACAATGAGCAGTTCTTC. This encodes CAISGTSGYNEQFF.

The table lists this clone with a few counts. The CDR3 DNA is TGTGCCAGCAGCGTTGACAGGACGCATGAAAAACTGTTTTTT. Translating it yields CASSVDRTHEKLFF. This chain uses TRBV4-2 with TRBJ1-4; maybe TRBD1 (6 bases). The germline CDR1 and CDR2 sequences are LGHNA and YNFKEQ. The CDR3 is 14 residues long. The V end lost 5 bases, the J end lost 6 bases, and 13 bases lay between the germline ends.

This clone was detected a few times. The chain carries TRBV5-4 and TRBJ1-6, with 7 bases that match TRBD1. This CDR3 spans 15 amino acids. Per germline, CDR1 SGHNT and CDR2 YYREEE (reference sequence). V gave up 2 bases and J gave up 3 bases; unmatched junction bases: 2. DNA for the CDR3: TGTGCCAGCAGCTTTGGGGACAGCTATAATTCACCCCTCCACTTT. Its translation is CASSFGDSYNSPLHF.

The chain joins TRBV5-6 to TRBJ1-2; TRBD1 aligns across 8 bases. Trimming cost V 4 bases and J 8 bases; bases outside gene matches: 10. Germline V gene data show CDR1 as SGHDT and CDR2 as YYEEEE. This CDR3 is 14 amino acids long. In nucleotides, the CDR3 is TGTGCCAGCAGCAGGCCGTCCCGGACAGGGGGCTACACCTTC. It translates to CASSRPSRTGGYTF.

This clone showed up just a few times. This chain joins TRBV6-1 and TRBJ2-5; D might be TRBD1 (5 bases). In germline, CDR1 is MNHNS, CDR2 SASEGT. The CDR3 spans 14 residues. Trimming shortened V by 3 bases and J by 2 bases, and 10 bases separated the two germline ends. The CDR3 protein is CASSDKGKQETQYF. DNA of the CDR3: TGTGCCAGCAGTGATAAGGGGAAGCAAGAGACCCAGTACTTC.